This T cell receptor beta chain was profiled in a study of shared clonotypes between healthy human individuals (dated by TCRdb to between 2020 and 2021). Regarding the complete study: The cohort comprised a couple of women and a few men aged 18 to 49 years. For each donor, CD4 naive and CD4 memory were each run on three plates, CD8 naive on two plates, and CD8 memory on one plate. To estimate repertoire size and how much clonotype sharing occurs between individuals, the study deeply sequenced the blood TCR repertoires of roughly 5 healthy adults. Libraries were prepared and TCR repertoires were sequenced by different laboratories using diverse techniques, in order to increase sequencing depth and limit assay-specific biases. Leukapheresis yielded between about 0.94 and 9.5 billion PBMCs per donor.

Beyond this particular receptor, the publication reports: Pairwise subsampling indicated that sequencing depth was expected to affect the degree of clonotype sharing among donors. Incomplete sequencing was indicated by rarefaction of sorted-subset datasets, despite the large sequencing depth. Sharing across a few donors was observed for about 4.8% of naive CD4, less than 4% of naive CD8, 2.3% of memory CD4, and 0.4% of memory CD8 clonotypes. Sampling was restricted to blood, and TCR repertoires in tissue are likely to differ from TCR repertoires in blood. Estimated clonotype richness was generally larger for naive than for memory subsets. Compared with non-shared clonotypes, the clonotypes found in all four sorted-subset donors had higher generation probabilities. Because the study included only a small number of donors, the genetic and exposure-history diversity represented was limited.

CDR1 and CDR2 are read off the germline V gene as MDHEN and SYDVKM. Compared with germline, V lacks 5 bases and J lacks 4 bases; bases without a gene match: 6. Including cysteine and phenylalanine, the CDR3 has 15 amino acids. The read is trimmed to its CDR3 DNA, 45 bases read in frame from base 1. The donors were healthy, HIV-negative adults who had no recently reported acute infections or vaccinations. All donors were Caucasian adults living in Nashville, Tennessee, USA. CD4+ T cells were enriched by magnetic negative selection; naive cells were then positively selected on CD45RA, and the negative fraction formed the memory subset. After blood collection by leukapheresis, PBMCs were isolated using Ficoll-Histopaque density gradient centrifugation and then cryopreserved in the vapor phase of liquid nitrogen. Purity and quantity of every magnetically sorted T cell population were checked by analytical flow cytometry. Genomic DNA was isolated from each sorted fraction and quantified by UV absorbance on a Nanodrop 2000c.

About this clone: No cognate antigen has been identified for it. Base qualities are not provided; no much larger clone lies one nucleotide away.

TCR CDR3 regions were amplified from genomic DNA by multiplex PCR using the deep immunoSEQ assay. Extracted genomic DNA from each cell subset was spread evenly across all wells of several immunoSEQ 96-well plates, with each plate serving as a replicate. For sorted subsets, 150 to 250 ng genomic DNA, equal to tens of thousands of T cell genomes, was loaded into each replicate PCR. The purified libraries were quantified using a Qubit 3.0 fluorometer, sized with a Bioanalyzer 2100, and then quantified again using the KAPA Library Quantification kit. Each immunoSEQ 96-well plate was sequenced on its own single-read 150-cycle Illumina NextSeq 550 flow cell. The source study handled its data this way. The immunoSEQ output contained only junctional sequences without quality scores, so filtering could not match that applied to full-length reads. Sequences were annotated with PyIR, a Python wrapper for IgBLAST v1.9, using IMGT germline references to assign V/J genes and CDR3. Any read was removed if the V/J assignment was weak (E-value above 1e-6), the CDR3 was missing, or the read contained stop codons, out-of-frame junctions, or ambiguous translated residues. A V3J clonotype was defined by an identical inferred V gene, J gene, and CDR3 amino acid sequence. The percentage overlap between two repertoires was calculated by dividing the number of shared unique clonotypes by the size of the smaller repertoire. Richness of each repertoire was evaluated using RTK rarefaction, the Chao1 estimator, and Recon v2.1 estimates of unobserved clonotypes. For all TCRbeta clonotypes obtained by the gDNA method from four donors, generation probabilities were computed with OLGA. In TCRdb, the immuneACCESS table is reduced to in-frame sequences with V and J assigned. These tables do not hold every clone; where another copy was compared, an unresolved V gene accounts for under half, and the others remain unexplained. The V and J calls and clone size come from that table; D and trimming were worked out from the DNA. The table for this sample lists about 2.3 million clones; roughly 92% of them were counted only once. The top ten clones comprise roughly 0.34% of the sample.

Sequenced material: naive CD4+ T cells from PBMCs. The cell subset or site label of this sample denotes: CD45RA+ positively selected. The source is a man between 18 and 29 years old in good health. Some clones in this sample may be carry-over from other donors' samples. The sequence joins TRBV28 to TRBJ2-4, and TRBD1 matches 9 of the central bases. The CDR3 region has the sequence CASSPWDREKNIQYF. The nucleotides read TGTGCCAGCAGTCCCTGGGACAGGGAAAAAAACATTCAGTACTTC.